Listed below are T cell receptor beta chains from one sample, sequenced in a study of control samples from healthy donors and cancer patients. Produced via immunoSEQ multiplex PCR; TCRdb's table is partial and in-frame only. The sample holds about 140,000 clones, 80% to 95% seen once. The sample comprised blood. The source is a man in his thirties or forties in good health. The CDR3 runs from the conserved cysteine through the conserved F or W. Each record gives: CDR3 DNA, CDR3 protein, D gene, J gene, V gene, clone size. A D gene is named only where the DNA matches it firmly. Size values are once, few and many counts, or a class for expanded clones, and some rows have none.

cdr3_nt: TGTGCCAGCAGCTTAAGCGGGGGAAGCGAGCAGTACTTC
cdr3_aa: CASSLSGGSEQYF
d_call: TRBD2
j_call: TRBJ2-7
v_call: TRBV7-3
clone_size: NA

cdr3_nt: TGTGCCAGCACCTCCTTACCCGCAACTAATGAAAAACTGTTTTTT
cdr3_aa: CASTSLPATNEKLFF
d_call: NA
j_call: TRBJ1-4
v_call: TRBV28
clone_size: NA

cdr3_nt: TGTGCCAGTAGTTATACAGGGGCTAATCAGCCCCAGCATTTT
cdr3_aa: CASSYTGANQPQHF
d_call: TRBD1
j_call: TRBJ1-5
v_call: TRBV19
clone_size: NA

cdr3_nt: TGCGCCAGCAGCCAAGATGTGCTAGCGGGATCGTCCTACAATGAGCAGTTCTTC
cdr3_aa: CASSQDVLAGSSYNEQFF
d_call: TRBD2
j_call: TRBJ2-1
v_call: TRBV4-1
clone_size: once

cdr3_nt: TGTGCCTGGAGGCCTGGGGGCTATGGCTACACCTTC
cdr3_aa: CAWRPGGYGYTF
d_call: NA
j_call: TRBJ1-2
v_call: TRBV30
clone_size: NA

cdr3_nt: TGTGCCAGCAGGGGGACGTTTGGAAACACCATATATTTT
cdr3_aa: CASRGTFGNTIYF
d_call: NA
j_call: TRBJ1-3
v_call: TRBV6-5
clone_size: NA

cdr3_nt: TGTGCCAGCAGCTTATCGGCAAGAGATTACAATGAGCAGTTCTTC
cdr3_aa: CASSLSARDYNEQFF
d_call: NA
j_call: TRBJ2-1
v_call: TRBV13
clone_size: NA

cdr3_nt: TGTGCCAGCAGTTTAAGCGGGCTTATTGGGTCCTACAATGAGCAGTTCTTC
cdr3_aa: CASSLSGLIGSYNEQFF
d_call: NA
j_call: TRBJ2-1
v_call: TRBV28
clone_size: once

cdr3_nt: TGTGCCAGCAGATTAACCGGGACAGGGGACGAGCAGTACTTC
cdr3_aa: CASRLTGTGDEQYF
d_call: TRBD1
j_call: TRBJ2-7
v_call: TRBV28
clone_size: once

cdr3_nt: TGTGCCAGCAGTTTATCGTACTACGAGCAGTACTTC
cdr3_aa: CASSLSYYEQYF
d_call: NA
j_call: TRBJ2-7
v_call: TRBV12-3/TRBV12-4
clone_size: NA

cdr3_nt: TGTGCCAGTAGTGTACAGGGTGGTAGCGACTATGGCTACACCTTC
cdr3_aa: CASSVQGGSDYGYTF
d_call: NA
j_call: TRBJ1-2
v_call: TRBV19
clone_size: once

cdr3_nt: TGTGCCAGCAGTAGGCAGAGTCCACCGGAGACCCAGTACTTC
cdr3_aa: CASSRQSPPETQYF
d_call: NA
j_call: TRBJ2-5
v_call: TRBV6-2/TRBV6-3
clone_size: NA

cdr3_nt: TGTGCCAGCAGTGAGGGGGATTGGAACACCGGGGAGCTGTTTTTT
cdr3_aa: CASSEGDWNTGELFF
d_call: NA
j_call: TRBJ2-2
v_call: TRBV25-1
clone_size: NA

cdr3_nt: TGTGCCAGCAACCCGCGCGGGTCCTATGGCTACACCTTC
cdr3_aa: CASNPRGSYGYTF
d_call: NA
j_call: TRBJ1-2
v_call: TRBV28
clone_size: NA

cdr3_nt: TGCGCCAGCAGTGAGACTAGCGGGAGCGAGCAGTACTTC
cdr3_aa: CASSETSGSEQYF
d_call: TRBD2
j_call: TRBJ2-7
v_call: TRBV10-2
clone_size: few

cdr3_nt: TGCGCCAGCAGCCAAGAGTTAAGGGGGTACCAGCCCCAGCATTTT
cdr3_aa: CASSQELRGYQPQHF
d_call: NA
j_call: TRBJ1-5
v_call: TRBV4-3
clone_size: NA

cdr3_nt: TGTGCCAGCAGCTTAGTCGGGAGTCAATCCTCCTACGAGCAGTACTTC
cdr3_aa: CASSLVGSQSSYEQYF
d_call: NA
j_call: TRBJ2-7
v_call: TRBV7-9
clone_size: NA

cdr3_nt: TGTGCCAGCAGTCGGGACAGGTCCTTGGGCTACGAGCAGTACTTC
cdr3_aa: CASSRDRSLGYEQYF
d_call: TRBD1
j_call: TRBJ2-7
v_call: TRBV7-9
clone_size: once

cdr3_nt: TGTGCCAGCAGCTCGGGGCTTGCGGGAGTTTCCCAAGAGACCCAGTACTTC
cdr3_aa: CASSSGLAGVSQETQYF
d_call: TRBD2
j_call: TRBJ2-5
v_call: TRBV5-4
clone_size: NA

cdr3_nt: TGTGCCAGCAGCGCGCAGGGCTACCAAGAGACCCAGTACTTC
cdr3_aa: CASSAQGYQETQYF
d_call: NA
j_call: TRBJ2-5
v_call: TRBV6-5
clone_size: NA

cdr3_nt: TGTGCCAGTAGTATATATGCTGAGGGGCCTACGTGCACCGGGGAGCTGTTTTTT
cdr3_aa: CASSIYAEGPTCTGELFF
d_call: NA
j_call: TRBJ2-2
v_call: TRBV19
clone_size: NA

cdr3_nt: TGTGCCAGCAGTTTACGGGCAGACTATGGCTACACCTTC
cdr3_aa: CASSLRADYGYTF
d_call: NA
j_call: TRBJ1-2
v_call: TRBV28
clone_size: NA

cdr3_nt: TGTGCCAGCAGCCCCCCCAGCGGAGCCACAGATACGCAGTATTTT
cdr3_aa: CASSPPSGATDTQYF
d_call: NA
j_call: TRBJ2-3
v_call: TRBV7-2
clone_size: NA

cdr3_nt: TGTGCCAGCTCCCAGGCCCTGGCCTACGAGCAGTACTTC
cdr3_aa: CASSQALAYEQYF
d_call: NA
j_call: TRBJ2-7
v_call: TRBV18
clone_size: NA

cdr3_nt: TGTGCCAGCAGCTCTAATCCGGGCTACACCTTC
cdr3_aa: CASSSNPGYTF
d_call: NA
j_call: TRBJ1-2
v_call: TRBV28
clone_size: NA

cdr3_nt: TGTGCCAGCAGGGCTCAAAGCACAGATACGCAGTATTTT
cdr3_aa: CASRAQSTDTQYF
d_call: NA
j_call: TRBJ2-3
v_call: TRBV28
clone_size: NA

cdr3_nt: TGTGCCAGCAGTTACTTGCCCGTCGGACCTGGAAACACCATATATTTT
cdr3_aa: CASSYLPVGPGNTIYF
d_call: NA
j_call: TRBJ1-3
v_call: TRBV6-2/TRBV6-3
clone_size: NA

cdr3_nt: TGTGCCAGCAGCTTAGGACTAGTCGGGGAGCTGTTTTTT
cdr3_aa: CASSLGLVGELFF
d_call: NA
j_call: TRBJ2-2
v_call: TRBV7-2
clone_size: NA

cdr3_nt: TGTGCCAGCAGCTCCCGACGGCTGGGAACGGCAGATACGCAGTATTTT
cdr3_aa: CASSSRRLGTADTQYF
d_call: NA
j_call: TRBJ2-3
v_call: TRBV11-2
clone_size: NA

cdr3_nt: TGTGCCAGCAGTTCTCTGACTAGCGGACACACAGATACGCAGTATTTT
cdr3_aa: CASSSLTSGHTDTQYF
d_call: TRBD2
j_call: TRBJ2-3
v_call: TRBV6-2/TRBV6-3
clone_size: few

cdr3_nt: TGTGCTAGTGGTTTGGGGCGACTGACAGGGGACAATGAGCAGTTCTTC
cdr3_aa: CASGLGRLTGDNEQFF
d_call: TRBD1
j_call: TRBJ2-1
v_call: TRBV12-5
clone_size: NA

cdr3_nt: TGTGCCACCAGCAGAGACATGGGACGGCTACTTAACAATGAGCAGTTCTTC
cdr3_aa: CATSRDMGRLLNNEQFF
d_call: NA
j_call: TRBJ2-1
v_call: TRBV15
clone_size: NA

cdr3_nt: TGTGCCAGCACCTCGGAGGGCTCTAATGAAAAACTGTTTTTT
cdr3_aa: CASTSEGSNEKLFF
d_call: NA
j_call: TRBJ1-4
v_call: TRBV28
clone_size: NA

cdr3_nt: TGTGCCAGCACTGCCCAAGACAGCTGGGAGACCCAGTACTTC
cdr3_aa: CASTAQDSWETQYF
d_call: NA
j_call: TRBJ2-5
v_call: TRBV2
clone_size: once

cdr3_nt: TGTGCCAGCAGCCCCCCCCCTGGACGTAAACATGAGCAGTTCTTC
cdr3_aa: CASSPPPGRKHEQFF
d_call: NA
j_call: TRBJ2-1
v_call: TRBV11-3
clone_size: NA

cdr3_nt: TGTGCCAGTAGGGCCCCGGGGGGACTAGCGGGAGTGAATGAGCAGTTCTTC
cdr3_aa: CASRAPGGLAGVNEQFF
d_call: TRBD2
j_call: TRBJ2-1
v_call: TRBV19
clone_size: NA

cdr3_nt: TGTGCCAGCAGTGAAGCCACGGACGCTTTCTTT
cdr3_aa: CASSEATDAFF
d_call: NA
j_call: TRBJ1-1
v_call: TRBV6-1
clone_size: NA

cdr3_nt: TGTGCCAGCAGTAAATGGAAGGACAGGGATAACACCGGGGAGCTGTTTTTT
cdr3_aa: CASSKWKDRDNTGELFF
d_call: TRBD1
j_call: TRBJ2-2
v_call: TRBV6-2/TRBV6-3
clone_size: NA

cdr3_nt: TGTGCCAGCAGTAATCCCTATGGCTACACCTTC
cdr3_aa: CASSNPYGYTF
d_call: NA
j_call: TRBJ1-2
v_call: TRBV28
clone_size: NA

cdr3_nt: TGTGCCAGTAGTATTACCGGGGTCGATGAGCAGTTCTTC
cdr3_aa: CASSITGVDEQFF
d_call: NA
j_call: TRBJ2-1
v_call: TRBV19
clone_size: NA